This TCR beta chain was obtained from a study of T-cell memory formation after mild COVID-19 (dated by TCRdb to about 2021). About the study as a whole: TCR sequence clusters from the two donors were found to be largely donor specific. T-cell clones expanding and contracting after mild COVID-19 in two donors were tracked by longitudinal TCRalpha and TCRbeta repertoire sequencing. Two young, previously healthy adult volunteers made up the cohort, one male and one female.

Broad study findings and their caveats: Some responding clones were detected in pre-infection memory, which suggested that pre-existing cross-reactive memory T cells had joined the SARS-CoV-2 response. Only a couple of mild cases were covered in the study, and larger cohorts including severe cases with pre-infection samples were considered necessary. Clones contracting from day 15 to 85 had balanced CD4/CD8 phenotypes, while a second wave expanding from day 15 to 37 was biased towards CD4+. SARS-CoV-2 specificity was not confirmed for the second-wave clones peaking on day 37. Contracting CD4+ clones were located mainly in the CM and EM memory subsets, whereas CD8+ clones were found to be enriched in EMRA.

Ficoll-Paque density gradient centrifugation was the method used to isolate PBMCs. The CDR3 goes from the cysteine to the phenylalanine over 16 residues. The CDR3 DNA has 48 bases and is translated from base 1. The germline V gene supplies CDR1 MGHRA and CDR2 YSYEKL. Here V drops 1 base and J drops 2 bases, and the junction holds 4 bases not matched to any gene. Sequenced using an Illumina NovaSeq 6000. Using 5'RACE with constant-segment primers, TCRalpha and TCRbeta cDNA libraries were constructed, with sample barcodes and unique molecular identifiers added in the process. Trizol reagent was used to extract RNA from every sample. Amplification of the libraries took two PCR steps, and the second step added a second sample barcode plus Illumina TruSeq adapters. The libraries were sequenced on an Illumina NovaSeq using 2 x 150 bp paired-end reads. The source study handled its data this way. Demultiplexing of reads and collapsing into UMI-guided consensus sequences were performed with migec v1.2.7. Using mixcr v2.1.11, the UMI consensuses were aligned to TRA and TRB V and J templates and assembled into clonotypes. Clonotypes were classified as expanded or contracted when called significant by both edgeR and NoisET, with noise models trained on biological replicates. edgeR calls used a false discovery rate-adjusted p below 0.01 and a log2 fold-change threshold of 1. As an exploratory analysis of dynamics, max-normalized trajectories of the 1000 most abundant clonotypes were examined with PCA combined with hierarchical clustering. Separately sequenced CD4+ and CD8+ repertoires were used to assign a CD4 or CD8 phenotype to each responding clone. The raw public data were reprocessed by TCRdb itself: fastp quality trimming at Q25, MiXCR clonotype calling, in-frame beta chains only. Entries are consolidated by CDR3 protein sequence, retaining the most common genes and DNA. The authors' filters were not applied to this entry. The table for this sample lists 250,000 to 350,000 distinct CDR3 sequences; roughly an eighth of them were counted only once. Of the sample, around 20% falls within the top ten clones.

Notes on this clonotype: Its antigen has not been determined. No clone much larger than this one lies a single base away; base qualities are absent.

Recombination linked TRBV4-1 to TRBJ2-3; 9 of the junction bases match TRBD2. The sequencing sample was made of PBMCs or a T cell subset sorted from them (not recorded which). The TCR originated in a man younger than 35 who had mild COVID-19 (a few samples of this study predate the infection). The sample titles of this study are shuffled in the database, so cell type and time point are left out; the donor was told from shared clones. The DNA sequence is TGCGCCAGCAGCCAAGTGAAGCGGGGGGACACAGATACGCAGTATTTT. It specifies CASSQVKRGDTDTQYF.